This passage covers 3 T cell receptor beta chains from one sample sequenced in a study of T-cell reconstitution after alpha-beta-depleted transplantation in children. The TCRbeta library incorporated unique molecular identifiers. TCRdb itself ran the PCR reads through MiXCR, one entry per CDR3 protein. Of roughly 350,000 distinct CDR3 sequences detected, 9% to 12% appear once; the ten largest clones hold approximately 2.3%. Material: PBMCs from the stem cell graft donor, obtained from the stem cell graft. These receptors were taken from a human donor who donated a stem cell graft to a child with acute lymphoblastic leukemia.

This clonotype has a handful of counts. This chain uses TRBV5-1 with TRBJ2-7; 7 bases agree with TRBD1. CDR1 and CDR2 from the germline V gene are SGHRS and YFSETQ. The CDR3 is 15 residues long. V shed 4 bases and J 1 base; nucleotides not matched to a gene: 8. In DNA form, the CDR3 reads TGCGCCAGCAGCCTAGTCCGCAGGGGGTCCTACGAGCAGTACTTC. It translates to CASSLVRRGSYEQYF.

This clonotype was detected only a few times. The J gene is TRBJ1-1, the V gene TRBV3-1; D unclear. In germline, CDR1 is LGHDT, CDR2 YNNKEL (reference sequence). The CDR3 runs 13 residues. With 0 bases removed from V and 11 bases from J, the gap between germline ends came to 13 bases. The CDR3 region has the DNA TGTGCCAGCAGCCAAGAGTCTAGCGGATCGGCTTTCTTT. It encodes CASSQESSGSAFF. Together with reference TRBV3-1 and TRBJ1-1, the CDR3 gives the full variable domain: DTAVSQTPKYLVTQMGNDKSIKCEQNLGHDTMYWYKQDSKKFLKIMFSYNNKELIINETVPNRFSPKSPDKAHLNLHINSLELGDSAVYFCASSQESSGSAFFGQGTRLTVV.

This chain joins TRBV5-1 and TRBJ2-3, with D unresolved. The CDR3 length is 14 residues. Germline V gives CDR1 SGHRS, CDR2 YFSETQ. V lost 4 bases, J lost 0 bases, and 9 bases lay in between. The CDR3 sequence: CASSGRMSTDTQYF. CDR3 in DNA: TGCGCCAGCAGCGGTCGGATGAGCACAGATACGCAGTATTTT.